The text below deals with one T cell receptor (beta chain). What it binds is unknown. The data are from a study of Ad26.COV2.S vaccination and SARS-CoV-2 variants. Overall study context: Ad26.COV2.S shots went into the muscle once or twice, 56 days apart.

The treatment is: roughly 18 received Ad26.COV2.S at low or high dose, single or two shots; about five received placebo; per-sample allocation not given. Material that was analyzed had been drawn on day 63 after the first vaccine or placebo injection. Participants' vaccine, an Ad26 vector, delivered Wuhan-strain SARS-CoV-2 spike. Points from the study as a whole: Vaccinees showed greater spike-specific TCR breadth than placebo recipients.

Assay used: immunoSEQ multiplex PCR; TCRdb lists only in-frame clones, some missing. In the table there are around 270,000 clones, 87% of which are singletons. The sequence was collected from a person between 18 and 60 years old who received the Ad26.COV2.S COVID-19 vaccine or a placebo. The starting material was peripheral blood, obtained in a trial of Ad26.COV2.S vaccine versus placebo.

The CDR3 loop reads CASSLRTGGYNEQFF. In nucleotides, the CDR3 is TGTGCCAGCAGCCTCAGGACAGGTGGCTACAATGAGCAGTTCTTC. This chain connects TRBV7-3 to TRBJ2-1, with 7 bases lining up with TRBD1. The CDR3 runs to 15 residues. The germline V gene has CDR1 SGHTA and CDR2 FQGTGA. V gave up 5 bases and J gave up 3 bases; unmatched junction bases: 7.